Shown below are 17 T cell receptor beta chains from a single sample sequenced in a study of blood T cell dynamics during melanoma immunotherapy. Time point here: week 3, after first cycle of checkpoint inhibitor. Clones were read by immunoSEQ multiplex PCR, and TCRdb kept only the in-frame ones, dropping some. Here the sample spans 11,000 or so clones, roughly 88% being singletons. Sequencing was performed on blood, taken from a patient treated with checkpoint blockade. All receptors derive from a human donor with melanoma.

The chain has TRBV4-1 and TRBJ2-5; perhaps TRBD2 as D (5 bases). V lost 3 bases and J lost 1, with 18 bases in between. The length of the CDR3 is 17 residues. Germline V gene sequence: CDR1 MGHRA, CDR2 YSYEKL. This CDR3 reads CASSQDGLARAQETQYF. The CDR3 region has the DNA TGCGCCAGCAGCCAGGATGGACTTGCCCGGGCCCAAGAGACCCAGTACTTC.

This clone was counted a single time. The rearrangement uses TRBV19 and TRBJ2-3, with 7 bases aligning to TRBD1. J was trimmed by 6 bases and V by 10 bases; bases with no gene match: 4. This CDR3 has 11 residues. The germline V gene encodes CDR1 LNHDA and CDR2 SQIVND (reference sequence). The chain's CDR3 is CATGGWDTQYF. CDR3 nucleotides: TGTGCCACAGGGGGATGGGATACGCAGTATTTT.

The genes are TRBV7-9 and TRBJ2-7; D is possibly TRBD1 (6 bases). CDR1 and CDR2 (germline): SEHNR, FQNEAQ (reference sequence). Trimming stripped 7 bases from V and 3 bases from J, with 16 bases between. The CDR3 covers 14 residues. This chain's CDR3 is CASTISGTLYEQYF. The DNA for the CDR3 is TGTGCCAGCACCATATCCGGGACACTCTACGAGCAGTACTTC. The variable domain in full, completed from reference TRBV7-9 and TRBJ2-7, reads DTGVSQNPRHKITKRGQNVTFRCDPISEHNRLYWYRQTLGQGPEFLTYFQNEAQLEKSRLLSDRFSAERPKGSFSTLEIQRTEQGDSAMYLCASTISGTLYEQYFGPGTRLTVT.

Turning to this clone: One end of the junction fails to match germline, which may point to a read error. This chain joins TRBV27 and TRBJ1-2; 10 bases are a match to TRBD1. Germline CDR1 reads MNHEY; CDR2 reads SMNVEV (reference sequence). The length of the CDR3 is 15 residues. CDR3 sequence (DNA): TGTGCCGGCAGTTTGGGTTTGACAGGGGGCATTGGCTACACCTTC. Translating it yields CAGSLGLTGGIGYTF.

The genes are TRBV11-2 and TRBJ1-1, with 7 nucleotides matching TRBD1. The CDR3 runs to 18 residues. Germline CDR1 and CDR2: SGHAT and FQNNGV. After removal of 2 bases from V and 1 base from J, the junction contained 13 bases not matched to a gene. CDR3: CASSLRARDRKPNTEAFF. CDR3 DNA sequence: TGTGCCAGCAGCTTAAGGGCCCGGGACAGAAAACCGAACACTGAAGCTTTCTTT.

There are a few counts of this clone. CDR3 amino acids: CASSVSSGDQETQYF. CDR3 sequence (DNA): TGTGCCAGCAGCGTATCTAGCGGAGACCAAGAGACCCAGTACTTC. The J gene is TRBJ2-5, the V gene TRBV11-2; 7 nucleotides match TRBD2. The CDR3 is 15 residues long. The J segment lost 0 bases and the V segment lost 5 bases, leaving 6 bases of the junction unmatched. Germline V gene data show CDR1 as SGHAT and CDR2 as FQNNGV. Drawing the rest from reference TRBV11-2 and TRBJ2-5, the complete variable domain is EAGVAQSPRYKIIEKRQSVAFWCNPISGHATLYWYQQILGQGPKLLIQFQNNGVVDDSQLPKDRFSAERLKGVDSTLKIQPAKLEDSAVYLCASSVSSGDQETQYFGPGTRLLVL.

The CDR3 nucleotides read TGTGCCACCAGCAGAGATCGGGGCAGGGCAGAGACCCAGTACTTC. Protein sequence: CATSRDRGRAETQYF. This chain connects TRBV15 to TRBJ2-5, with D tentatively TRBD1 or TRBD2 (5 bases each). This CDR3 region has 15 residues. Germline V gene lookup returns CDR1 LNHNV and CDR2 YYDKDF (reference sequence). With 0 bases removed from V and 4 bases from J, the gap between germline ends came to 12 bases. Full variable domain (missing parts from reference TRBV15 and TRBJ2-5): DAMVIQNPRYQVTQFGKPVTLSCSQTLNHNVMYWYQQKSSQAPKLLFHYYDKDFNNEADTPDNFQSRRPNTSFCFLDIRSPGLGDTAMYLCATSRDRGRAETQYFGPGTRLLVL.

The rearrangement links TRBV6-4 to TRBJ2-3, with TRBD2 matching 8 bases. CDR3 length equals 14 residues. J lost 5 bases, V lost 6 bases, and 7 bases had no gene match. Germline V CDR1 and CDR2: MRHNA, SNTAGT. The CDR3 is CASSNGGAGDTQYF. The CDR3 DNA is TGTGCCAGCAGCAACGGGGGGGCTGGAGATACGCAGTATTTT.

This clone occurred once. The gene calls are TRBV5-1 and TRBJ2-2; 8 bases agree with TRBD1. The CDR3 has 14 amino acids. V lost 3 bases to trimming and J lost 7 bases; unmatched junction nucleotides: 5. The germline V gene encodes CDR1 SGHRS and CDR2 YFSETQ. Here the CDR3 reads CASSSTGGGGELFF. CDR3 nucleotides: TGCGCCAGCAGCTCAACAGGGGGAGGCGGGGAGCTGTTTTTT. Supplemented by reference TRBV5-1 and TRBJ2-2, the full variable domain reads KAGVTQTPRYLIKTRGQQVTLSCSPISGHRSVSWYQQTPGQGLQFLFEYFSETQRNKGNFPGRFSGRQFSNSRSEMNVSTLELGDSALYLCASSSTGGGGELFFGEGSRLTVL.

The rearrangement joins TRBV11-2 to TRBJ2-4, with D possibly being TRBD1 (7 bases). Germline values: CDR1 SGHAT, CDR2 FQNNGV. The CDR3 loop spans 18 amino acids. V shed 3 bases and J shed 4 bases, with 22 bases lying between them. In nucleotides, the CDR3 is TGTGCCAGCAGCTTGGCCGGCAGGGGGGCTCAGATGAAAAACATTCAGTACTTC. Translating it yields CASSLAGRGAQMKNIQYF.

V gene TRBV6-1 combines with J gene TRBJ2-7; a weak D match, TRBD2 (6 bases). In germline, CDR1 is MNHNS, CDR2 SASEGT. V was clipped by 7 bases and J by 0 bases, with 10 bases between them. The CDR3 totals 13 residues. The CDR3 reads CASMRDASYEQYF. DNA for the CDR3: TGTGCCAGCATGCGGGACGCCTCCTACGAGCAGTACTTC.

J is TRBJ1-1 and V is TRBV5-1; 10 bases agree with TRBD1. This CDR3 is 16 amino acids long. Germline assignment: CDR1 SGHRS and CDR2 YFSETQ. Trimming at V came to 4 bases and at J to 3 bases, leaving 9 bases not matched to a gene. The chain's CDR3 is CASSHGQGGKYTEAFF. Here the CDR3 DNA reads TGCGCCAGCAGCCACGGACAGGGGGGTAAATACACTGAAGCTTTCTTT.

The V gene is TRBV10-3, the J gene TRBJ2-1, with 8 positions matching TRBD2. The CDR3 runs to 16 residues. CDR1 and CDR2 (germline): ENHRY, SYGVKD. V gave up 0 bases and J gave up 5 bases; unmatched junction bases: 6. CDR3 nucleotides: TGTGCCATCAGTGAGTCTGGGGAGCGGGGGCACAATGAGCAGTTCTTC. It specifies CAISESGERGHNEQFF.

The chain is built from TRBV7-2 and TRBJ2-3; unclear D gene. Germline V gene sequence: CDR1 SGHTA, CDR2 FQGNSA. The germline V and J ends were trimmed by 2 bases and 1 base, with 10 bases remaining between them. The CDR3 extends over 15 amino acids. The CDR3 here is CASSLQATGTDTQYF. DNA for the CDR3: TGTGCCAGCAGCTTACAGGCGACTGGCACAGATACGCAGTATTTT.

The V and J genes are TRBV12-5 and TRBJ1-4, with D unresolved. CDR3 length: 16 amino acids. Germline V gene sequence: CDR1 LGHNT, CDR2 FRNRAP. Trimming removed 0 bases from V and 6 bases from J, with 14 bases in between. CDR3 sequence (DNA): TGTGCTAGTGGTTTGGTACGGGCCGCGGCCTATGAAAAACTGTTTTTT. Protein product: CASGLVRAAAYEKLFF.

The chain uses TRBV2 and TRBJ1-5; D ambiguous. Germline lookup yields CDR1 SNHLY and CDR2 FYNNEI. The V and J ends lost 2 bases and 7 bases respectively, with 12 bases between them. The CDR3 extends over 14 amino acids. CDR3 amino acids: CASSETGRVQPQHF. CDR3 DNA sequence: TGTGCCAGCAGTGAAACTGGGCGCGTACAGCCCCAGCATTTT.

This clone was observed once. This rearrangement joins TRBV21-1 to TRBJ1-2. TRBV21-1 is a recognized pseudogene. This CDR3 is 12 amino acids long. In nucleotides, the CDR3 is TGTGCCAGCACCGCATTTAACTATGGCTACACCTTC. Amino acids: CASTAFNYGYTF.